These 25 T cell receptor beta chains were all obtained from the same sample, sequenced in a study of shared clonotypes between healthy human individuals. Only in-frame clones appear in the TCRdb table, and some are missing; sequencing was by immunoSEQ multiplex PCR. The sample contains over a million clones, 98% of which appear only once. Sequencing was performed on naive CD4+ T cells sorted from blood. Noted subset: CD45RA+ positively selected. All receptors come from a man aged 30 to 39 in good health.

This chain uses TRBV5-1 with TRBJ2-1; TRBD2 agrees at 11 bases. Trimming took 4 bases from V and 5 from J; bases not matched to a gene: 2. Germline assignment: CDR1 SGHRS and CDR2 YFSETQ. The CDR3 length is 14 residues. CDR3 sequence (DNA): TGCGCCAGCAGCCCACTAGCGGGAGACAATGAGCAGTTCTTC. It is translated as CASSPLAGDNEQFF.

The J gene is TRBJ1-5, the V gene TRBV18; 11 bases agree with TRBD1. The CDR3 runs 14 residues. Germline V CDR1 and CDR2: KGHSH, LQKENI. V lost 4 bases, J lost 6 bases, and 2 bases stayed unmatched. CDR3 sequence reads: CASSRTGGGQPQHF. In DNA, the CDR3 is TGTGCCAGCTCACGGACAGGGGGCGGTCAGCCCCAGCATTTT. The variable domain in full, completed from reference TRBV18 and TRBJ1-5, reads NAGVMQNPRHLVRRRGQEARLRCSPMKGHSHVYWYRQLPEEGLKFMVYLQKENIIDESGMPKERFSAEFPKEGPSILRIQQVVRGDSAAYFCASSRTGGGQPQHFGDGTRLSIL.

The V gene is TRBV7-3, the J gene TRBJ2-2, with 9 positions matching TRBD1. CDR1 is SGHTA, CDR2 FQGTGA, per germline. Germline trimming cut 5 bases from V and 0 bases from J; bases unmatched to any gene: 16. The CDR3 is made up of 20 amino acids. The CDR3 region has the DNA TGTGCCAGCAGCCGAAACCGTTTAGGACAGGGGAGTTCGAACACCGGGGAGCTGTTTTTT. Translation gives CASSRNRLGQGSSNTGELFF.

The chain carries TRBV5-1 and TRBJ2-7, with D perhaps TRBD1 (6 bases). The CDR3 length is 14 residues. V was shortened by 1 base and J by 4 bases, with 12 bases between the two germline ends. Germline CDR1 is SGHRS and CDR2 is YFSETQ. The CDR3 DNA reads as TGCGCCAGCAGCTTGTCGCCGGACAGTTACGAGCAGTACTTC. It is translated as CASSLSPDSYEQYF.

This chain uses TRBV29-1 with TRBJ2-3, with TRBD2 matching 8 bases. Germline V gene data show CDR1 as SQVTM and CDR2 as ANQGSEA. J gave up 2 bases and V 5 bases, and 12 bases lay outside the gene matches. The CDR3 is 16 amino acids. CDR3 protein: CSVSGTSETYTDTQYF. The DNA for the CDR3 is TGCAGCGTTTCCGGGACTAGTGAGACCTACACAGATACGCAGTATTTT.

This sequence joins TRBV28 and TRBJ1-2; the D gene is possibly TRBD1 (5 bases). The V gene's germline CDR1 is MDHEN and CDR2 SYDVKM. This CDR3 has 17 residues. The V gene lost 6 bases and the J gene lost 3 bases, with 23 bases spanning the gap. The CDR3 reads CASSIANFRGEDYGYTF. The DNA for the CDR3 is TGTGCCAGCAGCATCGCTAATTTTCGGGGGGAAGACTATGGCTACACCTTC.

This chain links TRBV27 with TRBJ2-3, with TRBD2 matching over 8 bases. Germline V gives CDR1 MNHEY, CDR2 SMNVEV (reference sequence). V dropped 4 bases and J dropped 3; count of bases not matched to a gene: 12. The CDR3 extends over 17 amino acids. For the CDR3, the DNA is TGTGCCAGCAGTTCCTTCCGGGCCAGCGGGAGAACAGATACGCAGTATTTT. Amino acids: CASSSFRASGRTDTQYF.

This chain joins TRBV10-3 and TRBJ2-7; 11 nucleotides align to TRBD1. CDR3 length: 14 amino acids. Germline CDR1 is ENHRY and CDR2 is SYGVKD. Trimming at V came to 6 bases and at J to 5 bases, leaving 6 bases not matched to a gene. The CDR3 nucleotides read TGTGCCATCAGGAAGGGGACAGGGGGTAACGAGCAGTACTTC. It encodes CAIRKGTGGNEQYF.

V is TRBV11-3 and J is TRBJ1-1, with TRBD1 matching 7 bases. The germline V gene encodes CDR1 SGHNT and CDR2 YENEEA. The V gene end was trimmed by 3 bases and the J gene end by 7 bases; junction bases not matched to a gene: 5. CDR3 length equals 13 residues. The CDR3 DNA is TGTGCCAGCAGCTTTTTGACAGGGCATGAAGCTTTCTTT. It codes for CASSFLTGHEAFF.

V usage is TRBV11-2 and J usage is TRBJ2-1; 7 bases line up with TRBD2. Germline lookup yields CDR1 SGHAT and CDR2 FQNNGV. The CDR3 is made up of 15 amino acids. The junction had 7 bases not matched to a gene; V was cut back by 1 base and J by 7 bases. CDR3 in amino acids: CASSLVQASGNEQFF. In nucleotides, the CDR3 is TGTGCCAGCAGCTTAGTTCAGGCTAGCGGAAATGAGCAGTTCTTC.

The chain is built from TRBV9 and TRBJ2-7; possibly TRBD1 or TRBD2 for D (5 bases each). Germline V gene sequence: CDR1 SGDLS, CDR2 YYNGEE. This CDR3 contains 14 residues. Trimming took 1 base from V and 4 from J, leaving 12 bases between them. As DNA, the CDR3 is TGTGCCAGCAGCGTACATATGGGGGTTTACGAGCAGTACTTC. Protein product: CASSVHMGVYEQYF.

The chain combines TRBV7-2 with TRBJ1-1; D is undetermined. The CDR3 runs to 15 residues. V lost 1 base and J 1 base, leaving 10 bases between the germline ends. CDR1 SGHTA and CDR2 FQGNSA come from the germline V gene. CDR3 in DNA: TGTGCCAGCAGCTTAGGTATTATAGGGAACACTGAAGCTTTCTTT. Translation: CASSLGIIGNTEAFF.

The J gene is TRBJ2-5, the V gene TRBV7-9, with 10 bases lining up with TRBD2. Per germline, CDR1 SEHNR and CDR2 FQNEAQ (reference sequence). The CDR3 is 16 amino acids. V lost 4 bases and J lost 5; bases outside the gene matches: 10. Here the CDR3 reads CASSSAPGTSDETQYF. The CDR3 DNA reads TGTGCCAGCAGCTCCGCCCCCGGGACTAGCGATGAGACCCAGTACTTC.

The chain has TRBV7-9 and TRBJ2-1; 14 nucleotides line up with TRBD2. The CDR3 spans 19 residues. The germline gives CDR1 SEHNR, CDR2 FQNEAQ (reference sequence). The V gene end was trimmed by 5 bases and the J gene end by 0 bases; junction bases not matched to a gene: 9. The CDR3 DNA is TGTGCCAGCAGCACGTTGACTAGCGGGAGGGCCGGCTCCTACAATGAGCAGTTCTTC. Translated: CASSTLTSGRAGSYNEQFF.

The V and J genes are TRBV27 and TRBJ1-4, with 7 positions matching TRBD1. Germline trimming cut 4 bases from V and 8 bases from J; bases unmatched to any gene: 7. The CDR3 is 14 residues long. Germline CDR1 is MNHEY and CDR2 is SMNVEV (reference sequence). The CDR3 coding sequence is TGTGCCAGCAGTTACGCGACAGGGAGAGAAAAACTGTTTTTT. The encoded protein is CASSYATGREKLFF.

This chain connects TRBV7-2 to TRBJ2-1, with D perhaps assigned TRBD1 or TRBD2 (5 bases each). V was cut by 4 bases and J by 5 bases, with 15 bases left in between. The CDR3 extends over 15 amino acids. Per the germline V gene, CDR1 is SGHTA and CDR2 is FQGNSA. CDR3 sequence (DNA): TGTGCCAGCAGCTCGCGGGTTGGGGGAGACAATGAGCAGTTCTTC. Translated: CASSSRVGGDNEQFF.

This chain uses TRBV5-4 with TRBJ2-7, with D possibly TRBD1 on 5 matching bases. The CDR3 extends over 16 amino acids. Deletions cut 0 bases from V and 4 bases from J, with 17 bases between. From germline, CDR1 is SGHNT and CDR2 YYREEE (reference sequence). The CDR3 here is CASSLGQGLLPYEQYF. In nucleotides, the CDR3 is TGTGCCAGCAGCTTGGGGCAGGGTCTTCTCCCTTACGAGCAGTACTTC.

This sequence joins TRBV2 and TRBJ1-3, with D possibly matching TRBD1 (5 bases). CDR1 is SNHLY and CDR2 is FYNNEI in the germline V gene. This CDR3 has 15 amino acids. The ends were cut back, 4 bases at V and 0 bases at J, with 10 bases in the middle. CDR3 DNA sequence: TGTGCCAGCAGTGGACAGCTAACCTCTGGAAACACCATATATTTT. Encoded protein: CASSGQLTSGNTIYF.

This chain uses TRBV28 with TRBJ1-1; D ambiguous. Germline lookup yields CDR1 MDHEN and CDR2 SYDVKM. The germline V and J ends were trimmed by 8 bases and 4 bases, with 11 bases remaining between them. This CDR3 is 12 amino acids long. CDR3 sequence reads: CASGRVFTEAFF. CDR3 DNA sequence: TGTGCCAGCGGGCGGGTGTTCACTGAAGCTTTCTTT.

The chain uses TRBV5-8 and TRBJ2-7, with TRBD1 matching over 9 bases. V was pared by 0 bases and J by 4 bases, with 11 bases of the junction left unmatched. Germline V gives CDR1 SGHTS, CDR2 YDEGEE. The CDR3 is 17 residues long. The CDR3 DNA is TGTGCCAGCAGCTTGGTCACACAAACGACAGGGGGGTACGAGCAGTACTTC. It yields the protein CASSLVTQTTGGYEQYF.

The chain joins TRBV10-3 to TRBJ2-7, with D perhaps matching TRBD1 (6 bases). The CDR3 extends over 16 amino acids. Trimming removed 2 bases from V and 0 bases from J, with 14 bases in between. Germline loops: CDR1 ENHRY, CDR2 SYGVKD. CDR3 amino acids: CAISETGLPSSYEQYF. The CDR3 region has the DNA TGTGCCATCAGTGAGACAGGGTTGCCGAGCTCCTACGAGCAGTACTTC.

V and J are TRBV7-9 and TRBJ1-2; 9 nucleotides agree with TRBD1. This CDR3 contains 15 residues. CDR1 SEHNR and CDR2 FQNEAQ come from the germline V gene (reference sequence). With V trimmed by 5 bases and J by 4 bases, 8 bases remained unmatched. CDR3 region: CASSNTGQGAYGYTF. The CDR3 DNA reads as TGTGCCAGCAGCAATACGGGACAGGGAGCCTATGGCTACACCTTC.

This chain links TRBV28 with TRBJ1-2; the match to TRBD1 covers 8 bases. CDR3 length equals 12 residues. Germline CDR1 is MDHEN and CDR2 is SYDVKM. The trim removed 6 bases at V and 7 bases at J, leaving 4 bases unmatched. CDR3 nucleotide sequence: TGTGCCAGCAGGGGACAGGTCGGTGGCTACACCTTC. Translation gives CASRGQVGGYTF.

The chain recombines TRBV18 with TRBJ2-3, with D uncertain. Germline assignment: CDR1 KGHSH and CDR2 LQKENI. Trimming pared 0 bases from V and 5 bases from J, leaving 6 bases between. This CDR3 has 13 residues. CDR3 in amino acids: CASSPPGLDTQYF. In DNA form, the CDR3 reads TGTGCCAGCTCACCACCGGGTTTAGATACGCAGTATTTT.

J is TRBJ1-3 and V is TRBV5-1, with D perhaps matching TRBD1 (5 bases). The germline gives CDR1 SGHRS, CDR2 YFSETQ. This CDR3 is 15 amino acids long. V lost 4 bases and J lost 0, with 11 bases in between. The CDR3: CASSVGRNSGNTIYF. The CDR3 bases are TGCGCCAGCAGCGTGGGACGGAACTCTGGAAACACCATATATTTT.